What follows is one TCR beta chain and its context. These data belong to a study of T cells in tuberculosis. Overall study results and limits: The stringent gate may have excluded weak CD1B-GMM tetramer binders.

Produced via immunoSEQ multiplex PCR; TCRdb's table is partial and in-frame only. The sample records 85,000 to 100,000 clones, roughly 90% being singletons. Thawed, overnight-rested PBMC were stained with GMM-loaded CD1B tetramer, viability dye and anti-CD3, then sorted. CD1B tetramers were loaded with Rhodococcus equi-derived C32 glucose monomycolate. Before cryopreservation, the sorted PBMC lost their CD14-expressing monocytes. Each donor contributed 95,000 to 100,000 sorted tetramer-negative cells. This CDR3 is built from 15 residues. V lost 0 bases to trimming and J lost 6 bases, with 13 bases between them. Per the germline V gene, CDR1 is SGDLS and CDR2 is YYNGEE.

V and J are TRBV9 and TRBJ2-1, with D unclear. Source material: CD1b-GMM tetramer-negative cells sorted from PBMCs. This clonotype was obtained from an adult woman with latent tuberculosis. CDR3: CASSVGGGPPNEQFF. The CDR3, as DNA: TGTGCCAGCAGCGTAGGTGGTGGCCCCCCCAATGAGCAGTTCTTC.